The rows below give T cell receptor beta chains drawn from one sample of a study of T cell changes during pregnancy in multiple sclerosis. Profiled with immunoSEQ multiplex PCR; TCRdb holds only in-frame clones, not every one. The sample has some 38,000 clones; 75% to 95% are singletons. Sequencing was performed on CD8+ T cells from peripheral blood mononuclear cells, taken after pregnancy. The receptors come from a female donor with multiple sclerosis, enrolled in a pregnancy study. The CDR3 runs from the conserved cysteine through the conserved F or W. A D gene is named only where the DNA matches it firmly. Clone size is shown for a subset of rows, as once, few, many or a class of expanded clone.

V gene: TRBV10-3; J gene: TRBJ2-5; clone size: NA; D gene: NA; CDR3 protein: CAISELAIETQYF; CDR3 DNA: TGTGCCATCAGTGAATTAGCGATAGAGACCCAGTACTTC
V gene: TRBV18; J gene: TRBJ2-5; clone size: once; D gene: TRBD1; CDR3 protein: CASSPDRGQGRETQYF; CDR3 DNA: TGTGCCAGCTCACCCGACAGGGGCCAAGGGAGGGAGACCCAGTACTTC
V gene: TRBV18; J gene: TRBJ2-7; clone size: NA; D gene: NA; CDR3 protein: CASSPPSASSYEQYF; CDR3 DNA: TGTGCCAGCTCACCACCGTCTGCCAGTTCCTACGAGCAGTACTTC
V gene: TRBV2; J gene: TRBJ2-3; clone size: NA; D gene: NA; CDR3 protein: CASWILGADTQYF; CDR3 DNA: TGTGCCAGCTGGATCCTGGGAGCAGATACGCAGTATTTT
V gene: TRBV5-1; J gene: TRBJ1-1; clone size: NA; D gene: NA; CDR3 protein: CASSLAGLEAFF; CDR3 DNA: TGCGCCAGCAGCTTGGCCGGACTTGAAGCTTTCTTT
V gene: TRBV18; J gene: TRBJ1-5; clone size: NA; D gene: TRBD1; CDR3 protein: CASSRETGTDQPQHF; CDR3 DNA: TGTGCCAGCTCACGCGAGACAGGGACGGATCAGCCCCAGCATTTT
V gene: TRBV12-2; J gene: TRBJ2-7; clone size: NA; D gene: NA; CDR3 protein: CASSPDSSYEQYF; CDR3 DNA: TGTGCCAGCAGCCCGGACAGTTCCTACGAGCAGTACTTC
V gene: TRBV27; J gene: TRBJ1-1; clone size: NA; D gene: NA; CDR3 protein: CASSFRRGGTEAFF; CDR3 DNA: TGTGCCAGCAGTTTCCGTAGGGGTGGCACTGAAGCTTTCTTT
V gene: TRBV2; J gene: TRBJ2-1; clone size: NA; D gene: NA; CDR3 protein: CASSATGLSYNEQFF; CDR3 DNA: TGTGCCAGCAGTGCTACAGGCCTATCCTACAATGAGCAGTTCTTC
V gene: TRBV4-1; J gene: TRBJ1-5; clone size: once; D gene: NA; CDR3 protein: CASSQEGVGNQPQHF; CDR3 DNA: TGCGCCAGCAGCCAAGAGGGAGTAGGCAATCAGCCCCAGCATTTT
V gene: TRBV4-2; J gene: TRBJ2-7; clone size: NA; D gene: NA; CDR3 protein: CASSQGVGGYEQYF; CDR3 DNA: TGTGCCAGCAGCCAAGGGGTTGGCGGCTACGAGCAGTACTTC
V gene: TRBV28; J gene: TRBJ2-7; clone size: NA; D gene: NA; CDR3 protein: CASSLSASPAYEQYF; CDR3 DNA: TGTGCCAGCAGTTTATCGGCTAGCCCGGCCTACGAGCAGTACTTC
V gene: TRBV2; J gene: TRBJ1-1; clone size: NA; D gene: TRBD1; CDR3 protein: CASREQGRDTEAFF; CDR3 DNA: TGTGCCAGCAGAGAACAGGGGAGGGACACTGAAGCTTTCTTT
V gene: TRBV6-5; J gene: TRBJ2-7; clone size: NA; D gene: NA; CDR3 protein: CASSYGRGILYEQYF; CDR3 DNA: TGTGCCAGCAGTTACGGGAGAGGGATTCTCTACGAGCAGTACTTC
V gene: TRBV5-1; J gene: TRBJ2-1; clone size: once; D gene: NA; CDR3 protein: CASSRTLRLSSSYNEQFF; CDR3 DNA: TGCGCCAGCAGCCGCACCCTCCGTCTTTCTAGTTCCTACAATGAGCAGTTCTTC
V gene: TRBV2; J gene: TRBJ2-2; clone size: once; D gene: NA; CDR3 protein: CASSGGGRTGELFF; CDR3 DNA: TGTGCCAGCAGTGGAGGGGGACGCACCGGGGAGCTGTTTTTT
V gene: TRBV9; J gene: TRBJ2-2; clone size: NA; D gene: TRBD2; CDR3 protein: CASSLAVNTGELFF; CDR3 DNA: TGTGCCAGCAGTCTAGCGGTGAACACCGGGGAGCTGTTTTTT
V gene: TRBV13; J gene: TRBJ1-2; clone size: medium-sized; D gene: TRBD1; CDR3 protein: CASSQGVNYGYTF; CDR3 DNA: TGTGCCAGCAGCCAGGGGGTAAACTATGGCTACACCTTC
V gene: TRBV10-3; J gene: TRBJ2-7; clone size: NA; D gene: TRBD2; CDR3 protein: CAISESGGRSYEQYF; CDR3 DNA: TGTGCCATCAGTGAGTCAGGCGGGAGATCCTACGAGCAGTACTTC
V gene: TRBV7-6; J gene: TRBJ1-1; clone size: NA; D gene: TRBD1; CDR3 protein: CASSLGTGVGGTEAFF; CDR3 DNA: TGTGCCAGCAGCTTGGGGACAGGGGTAGGGGGCACTGAAGCTTTCTTT
V gene: TRBV18; J gene: TRBJ1-6; clone size: NA; D gene: TRBD1; CDR3 protein: CASSPGTVYNSPLHF; CDR3 DNA: TGTGCCAGCTCACCCGGGACAGTTTATAATTCACCCCTCCACTTT
V gene: TRBV23-1; J gene: TRBJ2-7; clone size: NA; D gene: NA; CDR3 protein: CASSQSGRFGRAPPYEQYF; CDR3 DNA: TGCGCCAGCAGTCAATCAGGGAGGTTCGGAAGGGCACCCCCCTACGAGCAGTACTTC
V gene: TRBV14; J gene: TRBJ2-7; clone size: NA; D gene: NA; CDR3 protein: CASSQTGISYEQYF; CDR3 DNA: TGTGCCAGCAGCCAAACGGGAATCTCCTACGAGCAGTACTTC
V gene: TRBV27; J gene: TRBJ2-3; clone size: NA; D gene: TRBD2; CDR3 protein: CASRESGSATDTQYF; CDR3 DNA: TGTGCCAGCAGAGAAAGCGGGAGTGCCACAGATACGCAGTATTTT
V gene: TRBV7-8; J gene: TRBJ2-3; clone size: NA; D gene: TRBD2; CDR3 protein: CASSSPKAGEPTDTQYF; CDR3 DNA: TGTGCCAGCAGCTCGCCCAAAGCGGGGGAGCCCACAGATACGCAGTATTTT
V gene: TRBV28; J gene: TRBJ2-1; clone size: NA; D gene: TRBD2; CDR3 protein: CASLPREEVYNEQFF; CDR3 DNA: TGTGCCAGTTTACCGCGGGAGGAGGTCTACAATGAGCAGTTCTTC
V gene: TRBV6-4; J gene: TRBJ2-1; clone size: NA; D gene: NA; CDR3 protein: CASSDSRGGSNEQFF; CDR3 DNA: TGTGCCAGCAGTGACTCGAGGGGGGGGTCCAATGAGCAGTTCTTC
V gene: TRBV15; J gene: TRBJ2-7; clone size: NA; D gene: NA; CDR3 protein: CATSILGGQSYEQYF; CDR3 DNA: TGTGCCACCAGCATCTTGGGAGGTCAATCCTACGAGCAGTACTTC
V gene: TRBV19; J gene: TRBJ1-6; clone size: once; D gene: NA; CDR3 protein: CASSINGVSSYNSPLHF; CDR3 DNA: TGTGCCAGTAGTATAAACGGGGTGAGCTCCTATAATTCACCCCTCCACTTT
V gene: TRBV5-8; J gene: TRBJ2-1; clone size: NA; D gene: TRBD2; CDR3 protein: CASREIAGGYNEQFF; CDR3 DNA: TGTGCCAGCAGAGAAATAGCGGGGGGTTACAATGAGCAGTTCTTC
V gene: TRBV15; J gene: TRBJ1-4; clone size: once; D gene: TRBD1; CDR3 protein: CATSGRWAYRGREKLFF; CDR3 DNA: TGTGCCACCAGCGGCCGATGGGCGTACAGGGGGAGAGAAAAACTGTTTTTT
V gene: TRBV4-2; J gene: TRBJ2-5; clone size: NA; D gene: TRBD2; CDR3 protein: CASSPRTSGGAAETQYF; CDR3 DNA: TGTGCCAGCAGCCCGCGGACTAGCGGGGGGGCGGCGGAGACCCAGTACTTC
V gene: TRBV7-9; J gene: TRBJ2-7; clone size: NA; D gene: NA; CDR3 protein: CASSLDPAVSSYEQYF; CDR3 DNA: TGTGCCAGCAGCTTAGATCCAGCGGTTAGCTCCTACGAGCAGTACTTC
V gene: TRBV10-3; J gene: TRBJ2-3; clone size: NA; D gene: NA; CDR3 protein: CAISDLSVADTQYF; CDR3 DNA: TGTGCCATCAGTGACCTTTCGGTTGCAGATACGCAGTATTTT
V gene: TRBV27; J gene: TRBJ1-1; clone size: NA; D gene: NA; CDR3 protein: CASYRAGTEAFF; CDR3 DNA: TGTGCCAGTTACAGGGCAGGCACTGAAGCTTTCTTT
V gene: TRBV13; J gene: TRBJ2-6; clone size: NA; D gene: TRBD2; CDR3 protein: CASSGGGAFGANVLTF; CDR3 DNA: TGTGCCAGCAGCGGCGGGGGGGCCTTTGGGGCCAACGTCCTGACTTTC
V gene: TRBV5-1; J gene: TRBJ2-2; clone size: NA; D gene: TRBD1; CDR3 protein: CASSLPDRGGTGELFF; CDR3 DNA: TGCGCCAGCAGCTTGCCCGACAGGGGCGGCACCGGGGAGCTGTTTTTT
V gene: TRBV9; J gene: TRBJ2-5; clone size: NA; D gene: TRBD2; CDR3 protein: CASSVGVVAGEETQYF; CDR3 DNA: TGTGCCAGCAGCGTAGGGGTCGTGGCGGGAGAAGAGACCCAGTACTTC
V gene: TRBV4-2; J gene: TRBJ2-6; clone size: NA; D gene: TRBD2; CDR3 protein: CASSQDSAGGRGANVLTF; CDR3 DNA: TGTGCCAGCAGCCAAGATAGCGCGGGGGGGCGTGGGGCCAACGTCCTGACTTTC
V gene: TRBV6-5; J gene: TRBJ1-2; clone size: NA; D gene: NA; CDR3 protein: CASSHLLGQQYGYTF; CDR3 DNA: TGTGCCAGCAGTCACCTTCTTGGACAACAATATGGCTACACCTTC
V gene: TRBV7-9; J gene: TRBJ2-3; clone size: NA; D gene: NA; CDR3 protein: CASSRTGTDTQYF; CDR3 DNA: TGTGCCAGCAGCCGGACAGGCACAGATACGCAGTATTTT
V gene: TRBV7-3; J gene: TRBJ2-7; clone size: NA; D gene: NA; CDR3 protein: CASSLGRGYEQYF; CDR3 DNA: TGTGCCAGCAGCTTAGGCAGGGGATACGAGCAGTACTTC
V gene: TRBV7-6; J gene: TRBJ2-1; clone size: NA; D gene: TRBD2; CDR3 protein: CASRSDFRLAGESYNEQFF; CDR3 DNA: TGTGCCAGCAGATCGGACTTCCGGCTAGCGGGAGAATCATACAATGAGCAGTTCTTC
V gene: TRBV6-4; J gene: TRBJ2-5; clone size: NA; D gene: TRBD2; CDR3 protein: CASSRLAGAQETQYF; CDR3 DNA: TGTGCCAGCAGTCGACTAGCGGGAGCGCAAGAGACCCAGTACTTC
V gene: TRBV7-8; J gene: TRBJ1-5; clone size: NA; D gene: TRBD1; CDR3 protein: CASSLNDRVGQPQHF; CDR3 DNA: TGTGCCAGCAGCTTAAACGACAGGGTCGGCCAGCCCCAGCATTTT
V gene: TRBV5-1; J gene: TRBJ2-1; clone size: NA; D gene: TRBD2; CDR3 protein: CASSLVAGAYNEQFF; CDR3 DNA: TGCGCCAGCAGCTTGGTAGCGGGAGCTTACAATGAGCAGTTCTTC